A selection of T cell receptor beta chains follows, all from one sample in a study of T cell changes during pregnancy in multiple sclerosis. Assay: immunoSEQ multiplex PCR; the TCRdb copy retains only in-frame clones and omits some. The table records some 62,000 clones, around 92% of them present only once. The specimen comprised peripheral blood, sampled in the second trimester of pregnancy. These receptors were collected from a female donor in good health, enrolled as a control in a pregnancy study. Each CDR3 is given without its conserved first and last residue. Size tells how often a clone was seen (once, few, many) or the class of an expanded clone, and some rows leave it out.

V	J	size	CDR3
TRBV27	TRBJ2-1	.	ASSLVLYNEQF
TRBV28	TRBJ2-5	.	ASSFGLAGLETQY
TRBV30	TRBJ2-7	.	AWGLAGGEQY
TRBV30	TRBJ1-1	.	AWSGTPGTEAF
TRBV6-6	TRBJ1-1	.	ASSFGQATEAF
TRBV28	TRBJ2-4	.	ASRTTNLAKNIQY
TRBV7-2	TRBJ1-6	.	AIGDRGIGKGNSPLH
TRBV11-2	TRBJ2-7	.	AVELAEKYEQY
TRBV7-3	TRBJ2-3	.	ASSLYRTSGGSDTQY
TRBV4-2	TRBJ2-7	.	ASSQAPQGFGGGASYEQY
TRBV7-9	TRBJ1-1	.	ASSLGQYTEAF
TRBV7-8	TRBJ2-7	.	ASNILGGTGGDEQY
TRBV5-1	TRBJ1-6	once	ASRPGGPYNSPLH
TRBV29-1	TRBJ2-3	once	SESGSTDTQY
TRBV5-4	TRBJ1-1	once	ASSLGAGMNTEAF
TRBV9	TRBJ2-1	.	ASSVSRLVRANEQF
TRBV6-1	TRBJ1-4	many	ASRERPTNEKLF
TRBV18	TRBJ1-1	.	ASSPPQGLREAF
TRBV2	TRBJ2-3	.	ASSASGLGGGTDTQY
TRBV7-2	TRBJ2-1	.	ASSLLSGASGRANEQF
TRBV7-4	TRBJ2-3	.	ASSLEAGVDTQY
TRBV28	TRBJ1-2	.	ASGSGRGGYT
TRBV28	TRBJ1-1	.	ASRLTGGKTEAF
TRBV30	TRBJ2-7	.	AWPSEVGGELGQY
TRBV6-5	TRBJ2-7	.	ASSYSSSYEQY
TRBV5-6	TRBJ2-5	.	ASSLDRGVLGETQY
TRBV18	TRBJ1-1	few	ASSPLQGSTEAF
TRBV30	TRBJ2-7	.	AWSRQYEQY
TRBV7-3	TRBJ2-6	.	ASSLGPGVSGANVLT
TRBV7-9	TRBJ1-2	.	ASSLPGQNYGYT
TRBV28	TRBJ1-3	.	ASSYPPGRASGNTIY
TRBV6-5	TRBJ2-7	once	ASSSGTGSYEQY
TRBV15	TRBJ1-5	.	ATSMAGGGNQPQH
TRBV5-4	TRBJ2-5	.	ASSWGVAGPQETQY
TRBV7-3	TRBJ1-1	.	ASSYTGSTEAF
TRBV7-2	TRBJ2-7	.	ASSAGTFNYEQY
TRBV5-1	TRBJ2-5	.	ASSLPVGGRNQETQY
TRBV15	TRBJ2-3	.	ATSSQQGGITDTQY
TRBV19	TRBJ2-1	.	ASVQRGSDNEQF
TRBV10-1	TRBJ2-2	.	ASSESNTGELF
TRBV30	TRBJ1-1	.	AWSGTGSTEAF
TRBV5-4	TRBJ2-7	.	ASSSPTGAYEQY